This T cell receptor (beta chain) was sequenced for a study of T-cell memory formation after mild COVID-19. Study-wide findings and caveats: Contracting clones from day 15 to 85 had balanced CD4/CD8; later expanders favoured CD4+. CD4+ contracting clones were mainly CM and EM; CD8+ ones, EMRA.

Each CDR3 protein is one row after TCRdb ran MiXCR on the 5' RACE reads. The sample carries fewer than 250,000 distinct CDR3 sequences, around 27% recorded once. This clonotype was counted between two and nine times. The antigen remains unidentified. The sequenced sample was PBMCs or a T cell subset sorted from them (not recorded which). The clonotype was recovered from an adult woman who had mild COVID-19 (a few samples of this study predate the infection). Cell type and time point are not known.

The CDR3 DNA sequence: TGTGCCAGCAGCCAAGATTCAGGAGGCGGGGGCTTGGTGGACACTGAAGCTTTCTTT. It codes for CASSQDSGGGGLVDTEAFF. The chain recombines TRBV4-2 with TRBJ1-1; tentative D call: TRBD1 (6 bases). This CDR3 region has 19 residues. Germline CDR1 reads LGHNA; CDR2 reads YNFKEQ. V gave up 0 bases and J gave up 3 bases, with 23 bases separating them.